The 17 T cell receptor beta chains below were found in one sample sequenced in a study of graft-versus-host responses after intestinal transplantation. Some clones are missing from TCRdb's copy, which holds only in-frame ones; the method was immunoSEQ multiplex PCR. The table shows about 100,000 clones, with roughly 87% occurring only once. No antigen is known for these receptors. The sample was unstimulated CD4+ T cells sorted from spleen or lymph node cells, taken before transplant. The receptors here all came from a human donor who was the organ donor for an intestinal transplant.

The chain links TRBV4-1 to TRBJ2-1, with 11 bases that match TRBD1. V lost 6 bases and J lost 7; bases outside the gene matches: 5. The germline V gene has CDR1 MGHRA and CDR2 YSYEKL. The CDR3 runs to 14 residues. The CDR3 DNA is TGCGCCAGCAGGGCCTGGGACAGGGGGAATGAGCAGTTCTTC. This translates into CASRAWDRGNEQFF.

This chain connects TRBV13 to TRBJ1-4; D is possibly TRBD1 (6 bases). This CDR3 spans 16 amino acids. V gave up 4 bases and J gave up 1 base, with 13 bases separating them. Germline V lookup: CDR1 PRHDT, CDR2 FYEKMQ (reference sequence). The CDR3 sequence: CASSSARGETNEKLFF. As DNA, the CDR3 is TGTGCCAGCAGCTCTGCCAGGGGCGAAACTAATGAAAAACTGTTTTTT.

This rearrangement joins TRBV30 to TRBJ2-7; the D is unclear. Per the germline V gene, CDR1 is GTSNPN and CDR2 is SVGIG (reference sequence). This CDR3 spans 13 amino acids. The V gene lost 3 bases and the J gene lost 5 bases, with 14 bases spanning the gap. The DNA for the CDR3 is TGTGCCTGGAGCCCGTTCTCACGCCACGAGCAGTACTTC. Its protein is CAWSPFSRHEQYF.

This clone was counted once. The V call is TRBV4-1, the J call TRBJ1-2; weak D call: TRBD1 (6 bases). This CDR3 contains 13 residues. Germline loops: CDR1 MGHRA, CDR2 YSYEKL. Trimming stripped 4 bases from V and 2 bases from J, with 8 bases between. CDR3 sequence (DNA): TGCGCCAGCAGCCTACAGGGAAACTATGGCTACACCTTC. Protein: CASSLQGNYGYTF.

The chain carries TRBV30 and TRBJ1-4, with a tentative D call TRBD1 (6 bases). The CDR3 is 15 residues long. Between the trimmed V and J ends, which lost 4 bases and 8 bases, there was a span of 20 bases. The germline V gene has CDR1 GTSNPN and CDR2 SVGIG (reference sequence). In nucleotides, the CDR3 is TGTGCCTGGAACCGGGAGGGGGGAACGAGAGAAAAACTGTTTTTT. Encoded protein: CAWNREGGTREKLFF.

The chain couples TRBV14 to TRBJ2-3; unclear D gene. Trimming stripped 1 base from V and 0 bases from J, with 23 bases between. The CDR3 extends over 20 amino acids. Germline values: CDR1 SGHDN, CDR2 FVKESK. The CDR3 here is CASSQVALGQKVTSTDTQYF. DNA of the CDR3: TGTGCCAGCAGCCAAGTTGCCCTCGGGCAGAAAGTTACTAGCACAGATACGCAGTATTTT. The entire variable domain, with the rest obtained from reference TRBV14 and TRBJ2-3, is as follows: EAGVTQFPSHSVIEKGQTVTLRCDPISGHDNLYWYRRVMGKEIKFLLHFVKESKQDESGMPNNRFLAERTGGTYSTLKVQPAELEDSGVYFCASSQVALGQKVTSTDTQYFGPGTRLTVL.

V gene TRBV2 combines with J gene TRBJ1-5; D not certain. Germline V gene sequence: CDR1 SNHLY, CDR2 FYNNEI. V was shortened by 2 bases and J by 0 bases, with 17 bases between the two germline ends. This CDR3 is built from 18 residues. The CDR3 is CASSERVWAANSNQPQHF. CDR3 DNA sequence: TGTGCCAGCAGTGAAAGGGTTTGGGCAGCTAATAGCAATCAGCCCCAGCATTTT.

This chain joins TRBV27 and TRBJ1-2, with D possibly TRBD1 on 5 matching bases. The CDR3 sequence is 16 residues long. Trimming stripped 3 bases from V and 0 bases from J, with 14 bases between. The V gene's germline CDR1 is MNHEY and CDR2 SMNVEV (reference sequence). CDR3 sequence (DNA): TGTGCCAGCAGTTTTTATCCGACAGTTACTAACTATGGCTACACCTTC. Residues: CASSFYPTVTNYGYTF.

The V and J genes are TRBV27 and TRBJ1-4, with 7 nucleotides matching TRBD1. The CDR3 is made up of 15 amino acids. CDR1 MNHEY and CDR2 SMNVEV come from the germline V gene (reference sequence). Trimming at V came to 0 bases and at J to 7 bases, leaving 5 bases not matched to a gene. The CDR3 reads CASSLSNRGTEKLFF. The CDR3 region has the DNA TGTGCCAGCAGTTTATCAAACAGGGGAACTGAAAAACTGTTTTTT.

This chain joins TRBV5-1 and TRBJ2-5; no firm D call. The ends were cut back, 0 bases at V and 5 bases at J, with 5 bases in the middle. CDR1 and CDR2 from the germline V gene are SGHRS and YFSETQ. The CDR3 loop spans 12 amino acids. CDR3 coding DNA: TGCGCCAGCAGCTTGGAAGATGAGACCCAGTACTTC. This gives the protein CASSLEDETQYF.

The rearrangement joins TRBV15 to TRBJ2-6; TRBD2 is a possible D gene (5 bases). From germline, CDR1 is LNHNV and CDR2 YYDKDF (reference sequence). Trimming left V 0 bases short and J 7 bases short, with 10 bases between. The CDR3 has 15 amino acids. CDR3 DNA: TGTGCCACCAGCAGAGATCCATCGGGAGCCAACGTCCTGACTTTC. This sequence encodes CATSRDPSGANVLTF.

This chain connects TRBV15 to TRBJ2-7; D unresolved. Deletions cut 0 bases from V and 4 bases from J, with 7 bases between. The germline gives CDR1 LNHNV, CDR2 YYDKDF (reference sequence). This CDR3 region has 13 residues. CDR3 sequence reads: CATSRDPGYEQYF. The CDR3 bases are TGTGCCACCAGCAGAGATCCGGGTTACGAGCAGTACTTC.

The V and J genes are TRBV5-1 and TRBJ2-2; D gene uncertain. V lost 2 bases, J lost 4 bases, and 6 bases lay in between. The CDR3 consists of 13 residues. Germline-derived CDR1 and CDR2 are SGHRS and YFSETQ. The CDR3 bases are TGCGCCAGCAGCTTACAGAGCACCGGGGAGCTGTTTTTT. It yields the protein CASSLQSTGELFF.

This chain connects TRBV6-1 to TRBJ2-2; D is unresolved. Trimming removed 11 bases at V and 3 bases at J, with 10 bases between. CDR1 is MNHNS and CDR2 is SASEGT in the germline V gene. The CDR3 covers 12 residues. The CDR3, as DNA: TGTGCCCTCGAAAGTGACACCGGGGAGCTGTTTTTT. It codes for CALESDTGELFF.

The rearrangement links TRBV27 to TRBJ2-6, with D unclear. V lost 2 bases to trimming and J lost 2 bases, with 7 bases between them. The CDR3 extends over 15 amino acids. The germline CDR1 and CDR2 sequences are MNHEY and SMNVEV (reference sequence). CDR3 DNA: TGTGCCAGCAGTTTAAGGCCTCCTGGGGCCAACGTCCTGACTTTC. Its translation is CASSLRPPGANVLTF.

The V and J genes are TRBV11-2 and TRBJ2-6; 7 nucleotides align to TRBD1. Germline V gene sequence: CDR1 SGHAT, CDR2 FQNNGV. V was clipped by 6 bases and J by 2 bases; unmatched bases: 4. The CDR3 spans 15 residues. For the CDR3, the DNA is TGTGCCAGCAGTCAGGGACAGCCTGGGGCCAACGTCCTGACTTTC. Translated, it gives CASSQGQPGANVLTF.

This chain links TRBV6-1 with TRBJ1-6; unclear D gene. V lost 5 bases and J 10 bases, leaving 12 bases between the germline ends. The CDR3 totals 13 residues. Looked up from germline, CDR1 is MNHNS and CDR2 is SASEGT. In DNA form, the CDR3 reads TGTGCCAGCAGTCCGAGACTCGGGTCACCCCTCCACTTT. It specifies CASSPRLGSPLHF.